A single sample is the source of the 14 T cell receptor beta chains below, sequenced in a study of blood T cells in healthy people across ages. Sample-barcoded 5' priming and a J-beta primer mix drove a second PCR of roughly 6 to 12 cycles. TCRdb re-derived calls from the 5' RACE reads in MiXCR, one entry per CDR3 protein. The repertoire holds some 670,000 distinct CDR3 sequences, with about 51% as singletons. Material for sequencing was blood. The receptors come from an elderly woman in good health.

On this clonotype itself: A much larger clone sits a single nucleotide away, making a read error possible. The gene calls are TRBV10-3 and TRBJ2-3; the match to TRBD2 covers 9 bases. Germline lookup yields CDR1 ENHRY and CDR2 SYGVKD. Trimming cost V 0 bases and J 5 bases; bases outside gene matches: 6. The CDR3 extends over 16 amino acids. DNA for the CDR3: TGTGCCATCAGTGAGTCCCGAGCGGGGGGCATAGATACGCAGTATTTT. Protein product: CAISESRAGGIDTQYF.

This clonotype was observed at least ten times. The rearrangement links TRBV20-1 to TRBJ2-7; no definite D call. The germline CDR1 and CDR2 sequences are DFQATT and SNEGSKA (reference sequence). The germline V and J ends were trimmed by 3 bases and 3 bases, with 6 bases remaining between them. The CDR3 runs 11 residues. The CDR3 protein is CSASSVYEQYF. The DNA of the CDR3 is TGCAGTGCTAGCTCCGTCTACGAGCAGTACTTC.

A remark on this clonotype: A much larger clone lies a single base off, so this may be a read error. The CDR3 coding sequence is TGTGCCAGCAGTTTAAATCTTGGCTCCGACAATGAGCAGTACTTC. Its translation is CASSLNLGSDNEQYF. The V call is TRBV12-3 or TRBV12-4, the J call TRBJ2-1; no definite D call. TRBJ2-7 explains the end of the DNA better; the J call may be wrong. This CDR3 has 15 residues.

The rearrangement uses TRBV7-6 and TRBJ2-5; D is unclear. The DNA end is a closer match to TRBJ2-7, so the J assignment may be wrong. Germline V gene data show CDR1 as SGHVS and CDR2 as FNYEAQ. This CDR3 comprises 13 residues. The CDR3 loop reads CASSPSDGYEQYF. The CDR3 DNA follows: TGTGCCAGCAGCCCTTCGGACGGTTACGAGCAGTACTTC.

For this clonotype: Just one base apart from a much larger clone, this may be a read error. This chain joins TRBV12-3 or TRBV12-4 and TRBJ2-7, with unresolved D. The DNA end is a closer match to TRBJ2-5, so the J assignment may be wrong. The CDR3 is 11 residues long. CDR3 loop: CAGSSIETQYF. The CDR3 DNA sequence: TGTGCCGGCAGTTCGATAGAGACCCAGTACTTC.

The chain joins TRBV4-2 to TRBJ2-6; D is unresolved. V shed 0 bases and J shed 1 base, with 13 bases lying between them. Germline V gives CDR1 LGHNA, CDR2 YNFKEQ. The length of the CDR3 is 18 residues. In DNA, the CDR3 is TGTGCCAGCAGCCAAGATTCGGGTTTTGAATCTGGGGCCAACGTCCTGACTTTC. Protein sequence: CASSQDSGFESGANVLTF.

The chain couples TRBV2 to TRBJ2-2; perhaps D is TRBD1 or TRBD2 (5 bases each). Trimming took off 6 bases at V and 6 bases at J, with 14 bases between the two ends. This CDR3 has 14 residues. In germline, CDR1 is SNHLY, CDR2 FYNNEI. This CDR3 is CASRPRGAAGELFF. The CDR3 region has the DNA TGTGCCAGCAGGCCCCGGGGCGCCGCCGGGGAGCTGTTTTTT.

To note about this clonotype: This may stem from a read error, because a much larger clone lies one nucleotide away. The chain has TRBV29-1 and TRBJ2-1; 14 nucleotides line up with TRBD2. The J call may not be correct, given that the DNA end is closer to TRBJ2-7. Germline CDR1 and CDR2: SQVTM and ANQGSEA. The CDR3 spans 16 residues. In DNA form, the CDR3 reads TGCAGCGGGGAAGAGAGCGGGACTAGCGGGAGCAATGAGCAGTACTTC. Residues: CSGEESGTSGSNEQYF.

This clonotype was counted many times. The CDR3 loop reads CASSLGLTGTNYGYTF. DNA for the CDR3: TGTGCCAGCAGCTTAGGCCTAACGGGGACTAACTATGGCTACACCTTC. J is TRBJ1-2 and V is TRBV11-2; D gene uncertain. Germline CDR1 and CDR2: SGHAT and FQNNGV. CDR3 length equals 16 residues. Trimming stripped 1 base from V and 0 bases from J, with 12 bases between.

The chain links TRBV9 to TRBJ2-5; D unresolved. The germline V gene has CDR1 SGDLS and CDR2 YYNGEE. V lost 0 bases and J 11 bases, leaving 23 bases between the germline ends. The CDR3 totals 16 residues. The CDR3 DNA is TGTGCCAGCAGCGTAGGAGGTGCAGGAACGGTAAATGAGCAGTACTTC. Its protein is CASSVGGAGTVNEQYF.

This clonotype appeared a single time. The V gene is TRBV27, the J gene TRBJ1-2; D gene uncertain. Germline-derived CDR1 and CDR2 are MNHEY and SMNVEV (reference sequence). V was clipped by 6 bases and J by 3 bases, with 11 bases between them. CDR3 length: 13 amino acids. As DNA, the CDR3 is TGTGCCAGCAGACAGAGTTCTGACTATGGCTACACCTTC. It specifies CASRQSSDYGYTF.

The sample holds many counts of this clonotype. The chain has TRBV9 and TRBJ2-1; 10 nucleotides align to TRBD2. The V gene end was trimmed by 6 bases and the J gene end by 3 bases; junction bases not matched to a gene: 9. The germline V gene has CDR1 SGDLS and CDR2 YYNGEE. CDR3 length: 16 residues. The CDR3 is CASTGRPSGSYNEQFF. The CDR3 DNA follows: TGTGCCAGCACCGGACGCCCTAGCGGGAGCTACAATGAGCAGTTCTTC.

With respect to this clonotype: The junction shows a germline mismatch at one end, possibly a read error. This sequence joins TRBV6-5 and TRBJ2-7; TRBD2 might be the D (6 bases). Germline CDR1 and CDR2: MNHEY and SVGAGI. The CDR3 length is 15 residues. CDR3 residues: CASSCGARAPYDQYF. CDR3 DNA: TGTGCCAGCAGTTGCGGGGCCAGGGCACCCTACGATCAGTACTTC.

J is TRBJ1-2 and V is TRBV28; weak D call: TRBD1 (6 bases). The CDR3 totals 12 residues. CDR1 MDHEN and CDR2 SYDVKM come from the germline V gene. The V end was cut by 6 bases, the J end by 8 bases, with 13 bases between. The CDR3 DNA reads TGTGCCAGCAGGACAGGTGCTGAAGGCTACACCTTC. It yields the protein CASRTGAEGYTF.